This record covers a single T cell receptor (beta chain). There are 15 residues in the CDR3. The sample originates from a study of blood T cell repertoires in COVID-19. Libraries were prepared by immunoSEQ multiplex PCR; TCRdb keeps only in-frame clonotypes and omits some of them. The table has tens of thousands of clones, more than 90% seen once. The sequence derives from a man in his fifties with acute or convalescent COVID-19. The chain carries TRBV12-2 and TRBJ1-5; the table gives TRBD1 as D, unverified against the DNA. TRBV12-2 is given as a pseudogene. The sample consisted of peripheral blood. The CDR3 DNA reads TGTGCAAGTCGCCCAACTCAGGCGTGTAATCAGCCCCAGCATTTT. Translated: CASRPTQACNQPQHF.